What follows describes a single T cell receptor beta chain. Its antigen is as yet unknown. PCR involved 60 Vbeta and 13 Jbeta primers. The data were produced by immunoSEQ multiplex PCR, yet TCRdb's version contains in-frame clones alone and is incomplete. The repertoire has approximately 190,000 clones, approximately 81% of them found once; the top ten carry 3.8%. J lost 9 bases, V lost 7 bases, and 7 bases had no gene match. The CDR3 contains 12 residues. Looked up from germline, CDR1 is SQVTM and CDR2 is ANQGSEA. The entry originates in a study of cytomegalovirus exposure and HLA in healthy donors. Study conclusions and caveats: Evidence from a later analysis indicated that most CMV-associated TCR beta chains looked HLA-restricted. CMV serostatus was the only immune exposure information that was available. Cytomegalovirus-associated TCR beta chains were listed, numbering some 170.

This chain uses TRBV29-1 with TRBJ2-1; TRBD1 matches at 9 bases. The receptor comes from a middle-aged man in good health and CMV-seronegative. The sample taken for sequencing was PBMCs. The CDR3 reads CSAPGQGLEQFF. The DNA of the CDR3 is TGCAGCGCGCCGGGACAGGGTCTTGAGCAGTTCTTC.